This T cell receptor (beta chain) was identified during a study of T cells in Graves' hyperthyroidism and ophthalmopathy. At the level of the study: Blood was drawn when the patient was first diagnosed and still untreated.

TCR beta CDR3 regions were amplified from RNA transcripts. HTBI primers were used for first-round RT-PCR of the TCR CDR3. A single record per CDR3 protein comes from TCRdb applying MiXCR to the multiplex PCR reads. The sample shows about 380,000 distinct CDR3 sequences, about 18% of them seen only once. Diagnosis relied on clinical symptoms, serum thyroxine and TRAb, thyroid ultrasound and orbital computed tomography. This clonotype turned up a few times. The antigen is undetermined. Findings and caveats of the study: Ophthalmopathy was separated from stable hyperthyroidism by a 13 V-J model.

The sequenced sample was blood. This TCR derives from a man in his late teens or twenties with Graves' ophthalmopathy.

This chain's CDR3 is CASSPNRGAVNEQYF. The DNA of the CDR3 is TGTGCCAGCAGTCCGAACAGGGGAGCCGTTAACGAGCAGTACTTC. The V gene is TRBV7-6, the J gene TRBJ2-7; 7 bases agree with TRBD1. The CDR3 contains 15 residues. Germline V gives CDR1 SGHVS, CDR2 FNYEAQ. The J segment lost 5 bases and the V segment lost 6 bases, leaving 13 bases of the junction unmatched.